Listed below are T cell receptor beta chains from one sample, sequenced in a study of T cells in Graves' hyperthyroidism and ophthalmopathy. TCRdb called the multiplex PCR reads again in MiXCR, with one record for every CDR3 protein. The table shows around 580,000 distinct CDR3 sequences, with approximately 15% occurring only once. Material: blood. These receptors were obtained from a woman aged 18-29 years with Graves' hyperthyroidism. The CDR3 runs from the conserved cysteine through the conserved F or W. The D gene is left open where the match is weak. Not all rows give a size; the values are once, few, many and, for expanded clones, a class.

j_call | d_call | v_call | clone_size | cdr3_length | cdr3_aa | cdr3_nt
TRBJ2-4 | . | TRBV6-6 | many | 16 | CASSYSSGVAKNIQYF | TGTGCCAGCAGTTACTCGTCTGGGGTAGCCAAAAACATTCAGTACTTC
TRBJ1-6 | TRBD1 | TRBV2 | . | 15 | CASRGQGKDNSPLHF | TGTGCCAGCAGGGGACAGGGAAAAGATAATTCACCCCTCCACTTT
TRBJ1-1 | . | TRBV11-2 | many | 15 | CASSLEAAANTEAFF | TGTGCCAGCAGCTTAGAGGCTGCCGCGAACACTGAAGCTTTCTTT
TRBJ1-4 | . | TRBV7-7 | . | 15 | CASSLGVSTNEKLFF | TGTGCTAGCAGCTTGGGGGTGTCAACTAATGAAAAACTGTTTTTT
TRBJ2-1 | TRBD1 | TRBV12-3/TRBV12-4 | few | 16 | CASSLGRTGAYNEQFF | TGTGCCAGCAGTTTAGGTAGGACAGGGGCCTACAATGAGCAGTTCTTC
TRBJ1-5 | . | TRBV20-1 | many | 14 | CSARGGAGNQPQHF | TGCAGTGCTAGAGGGGGGGCAGGGAATCAGCCCCAGCATTTT
TRBJ2-1 | . | TRBV20-1 | few | 17 | CSARGGAGDTSYNEQFF | TGCAGTGCTAGAGGGGGGGCGGGGGACACCTCCTACAATGAGCAGTTCTTC
TRBJ1-6 | TRBD1 | TRBV20-1 | few | 14 | CSARQGAGDSPLHF | TGCAGTGCTAGACAGGGGGCCGGGGATTCACCCCTCCACTTT
TRBJ1-5 | . | TRBV6-5 | many | 14 | CASSYSNSNQPQHF | TGTGCCAGCAGTTACTCGAACAGCAATCAGCCCCAGCATTTT
TRBJ2-1 | TRBD1 | TRBV10-2 | . | 15 | CASRMDRGVHNEQFF | TGCGCCAGCAGAATGGACAGGGGGGTACACAATGAGCAGTTCTTC
TRBJ2-1 | TRBD2 | TRBV28 | many | 19 | CASSTPGGGGRSSYNEQFF | TGTGCCAGCAGCACTCCTGGGGGTGGCGGGAGGTCCTCCTACAATGAGCAGTTCTTC
TRBJ2-7 | TRBD2 | TRBV20-1 | many | 14 | CSASGGALPYEQYF | TGCAGTGCTAGCGGGGGGGCGCTCCCCTACGAGCAGTACTTC
TRBJ2-1 | . | TRBV11-2 | many | 15 | CASSARTLTYNEQFF | TGTGCCAGCAGCGCCAGGACGCTCACCTACAATGAGCAGTTCTTC